This T cell receptor (beta chain) was captured in a study of shared clonotypes between healthy human individuals. Per germline, CDR1 SGHVS and CDR2 FQNEAQ. Unmatched junction bases numbered 11, after V lost 2 bases and J lost 4 bases. This CDR3 spans 17 amino acids. Deep was the level used in running the assay. Sequenced by immunoSEQ multiplex PCR; TCRdb stores in-frame clones only, minus some. The data show some 2.1 million clones, 85% to 95% seen once. This sequence originates from a young man in good health. The genes are TRBV7-8 and TRBJ1-5; TRBD1 matches at 7 bases. The material sequenced was naive CD4+ T cells sorted from blood. This sample's subset: CD45RA+ positively selected. The CDR3 DNA reads as TGTGCCAGCAGCTTAAGAGAGGAGGGGGCGCGGAATCAGCCCCAGCATTTT. Amino acids: CASSLREEGARNQPQHF.